These 11 T cell receptor beta chains were all obtained from the same sample, sequenced in a study of blood T cell repertoires in COVID-19. Sequencing was performed with immunoSEQ multiplex PCR; in TCRdb, only in-frame clones are kept and a portion is missing. The sample includes about 15,000 clones, 85% to 90% seen only once; the top ten take 2% to 3%. The specimen was peripheral blood. The source of these receptors is a woman aged 65 to 85 in a cohort sampled during active or convalescent COVID-19.

This chain uses TRBV5-1 with TRBJ2-7; 11 bases agree with TRBD1. Germline values: CDR1 SGHRS, CDR2 YFSETQ. V lost 4 bases to trimming and J lost 5 bases; unmatched junction nucleotides: 5. CDR3 length: 14 amino acids. CDR3 bases: TGCGCCAGCAGCCGGGACAGGGGGTGGGACGAGCAGTACTTC. The encoded protein is CASSRDRGWDEQYF.

The CDR3: CASSFFRLDEEGAYEQYF. CDR3 DNA sequence: TGTGCCAGCAGTTTTTTTCGGCTGGATGAGGAGGGGGCGTACGAGCAGTACTTC. The V call is TRBV27, the J call TRBJ2-7; D perhaps matches TRBD1 (7 bases). V shed 3 bases and J shed 4 bases, with 25 bases lying between them. The CDR3 extends over 18 amino acids. CDR1 is MNHEY and CDR2 is SMNVEV in the germline V gene (reference sequence).

The chain uses TRBV5-1 and TRBJ1-2, with 10 bases fitting TRBD1. Germline V lookup: CDR1 SGHRS, CDR2 YFSETQ. CDR3 length equals 14 residues. V was clipped by 0 bases and J by 7 bases; unmatched bases: 3. CDR3: CASSLGDRGRGYTF. CDR3 nucleotides: TGCGCCAGCAGCTTGGGGGACAGGGGACGTGGCTACACCTTC.

V and J are TRBV7-2 and TRBJ2-3, with TRBD2 matching 15 bases. This CDR3 has 16 amino acids. V lost 5 bases, J lost 4 bases, and 4 bases stayed unmatched. CDR1 SGHTA and CDR2 FQGNSA come from the germline V gene. The CDR3 DNA is TGTGCCAGCAGCCCTTGGACTAGCGGGGGGGCAGATACGCAGTATTTT. Translation gives CASSPWTSGGADTQYF.

The rearrangement uses TRBV18 and TRBJ2-7, with a tentative D call TRBD1 (5 bases). The CDR3 sequence is 13 residues long. V lost 1 base, J lost 4 bases, and 8 bases lay in between. The V gene's germline CDR1 is KGHSH and CDR2 LQKENI. CDR3 nucleotide sequence: TGTGCCAGCTCACCACAGGGGAAGTACGAGCAGTACTTC. It specifies CASSPQGKYEQYF.

The V gene is TRBV28, the J gene TRBJ2-5; TRBD1 matches 11 bases. The CDR3 totals 16 residues. Germline lookup yields CDR1 MDHEN and CDR2 SYDVKM. After removal of 2 bases from V and 2 bases from J, the junction contained 4 bases not matched to a gene. The CDR3 is CASSLPGTGGQETQYF. Here the CDR3 DNA reads TGTGCCAGCAGTTTACCCGGGACAGGGGGTCAAGAGACCCAGTACTTC.

The chain links TRBV5-5 to TRBJ1-3; D gene unclear. This CDR3 has 13 amino acids. V lost 4 bases to trimming and J lost 0 bases, with 5 bases between them. In germline, CDR1 is SGHKS, CDR2 YYEKEE (reference sequence). The CDR3 DNA reads TGTGCCAGCAGCCAGGTCTCTGGAAACACCATATATTTT. Amino acid sequence: CASSQVSGNTIYF.

The chain links TRBV5-1 to TRBJ1-6; D might be TRBD1 (6 bases). Per the germline V gene, CDR1 is SGHRS and CDR2 is YFSETQ. V was cut by 6 bases and J by 7 bases, with 11 bases left in between. CDR3 length: 13 residues. CDR3 in amino acids: CASNDGGNSPLHF. In nucleotides, the CDR3 is TGCGCCAGCAATGATGGGGGCAATTCACCCCTCCACTTT.

The chain couples TRBV6-5 to TRBJ2-3; 9 bases are a match to TRBD2. Germline V gene data show CDR1 as MNHEY and CDR2 as SVGAGI. With V trimmed by 5 bases and J by 5 bases, 8 bases remained unmatched. The CDR3 contains 15 residues. CDR3 residues: CASSTRGGRGDTQYF. CDR3 nucleotides: TGTGCCAGCAGTACGCGGGGGGGCCGGGGAGATACGCAGTATTTT.

The V call is TRBV29-1, the J call TRBJ1-4; D is uncertain. The CDR3 is made up of 13 amino acids. V lost 5 bases to trimming and J lost 3 bases, with 10 bases between them. From germline, CDR1 is SQVTM and CDR2 ANQGSEA. Written as DNA, the CDR3 is TGCAGCGTTCGGGGAGGGCCTAATGAAAAACTGTTTTTT. Its protein product is CSVRGGPNEKLFF.

This chain links TRBV11-2 with TRBJ1-2; TRBD1 might be the D (6 bases). This CDR3 comprises 15 residues. CDR1 and CDR2 (germline): SGHAT, FQNNGV. Trimming cost V 6 bases and J 1 base, with 15 bases left between them. CDR3 in amino acids: CASRQPGQHNYGYTF. CDR3 DNA: TGTGCCAGCAGACAACCGGGACAACATAACTATGGCTACACCTTC.